Sequencing of this T cell receptor (beta chain) was carried out in a study of T-cell reconstitution after alpha-beta-depleted transplantation in children (dated by TCRdb to 2015 to 2016). Notes on the research overall: T-cell immune reconstitution after TCRalphabeta/CD19-depleted allogeneic hematopoietic cell transplantation in children was quantitatively tracked in the study by means of TCR repertoire profiling. Summary of the overall study and its limitations: Apparently early alphabetaT-cell count recovery about two months after transplant reportedly relied on only several hundred rapidly expanded clones derived from non-depleted graft cells. In some patients, the high TCRbeta diversity seen at day 60 was put down to recipient T cells and intrathymic progenitors that had survived conditioning. Over the following months the frequencies of hyperexpanded clones went down, and after one year T-cell counts and TCRbeta diversity were mostly credited to newly produced T cells.

There are many counts of this clonotype. Its antigen is not yet known. Base qualities were left out, and no much larger clone turns up one base away. The sample's treatment or condition label is to be understood as: allogeneic hematopoietic cell transplantation with graft depleted of TCRalphabeta T cells and CD19 B cells. TCRalphabeta/CD19-depleted allogeneic hematopoietic cell grafts were given to the transplant recipients, all of whom were children. The protocol used for the library was PCR. Sequencing was performed on an Illumina HiSeq 2500. Molecular barcoding was employed in the preparation of TCR libraries, with unique molecular identifiers being used to normalize TCRbeta repertoire quantification. The public reads were quality trimmed at Q25 with fastp and then assembled into clones with MiXCR by TCRdb, keeping productive beta chains. Every distinct CDR3 protein forms one entry, paired with its most common genes and DNA. Within this sample are 200,000 to 250,000 distinct CDR3 sequences, with roughly 10% of them counted one time only. The top ten constitute 28% of the sample.

The germline V end is reduced by 1 base and the J end by 3 bases; junction bases left unmatched: 5. Reading the germline V gene (reference sequence) gives CDR1 LGHDT and CDR2 YNNKEL. From its cysteine to its phenylalanine, the CDR3 spans 15 amino acids. Only CDR3 DNA remains: 45 bases, in frame from the first base. The TCR sequence derives from a child younger than two with acute myeloid leukemia, due to receive a stem cell transplant. The chain is made from TRBV3-1 and TRBJ2-7; the central 8 bases match TRBD2. This specimen was PBMCs, taken before TCRalphabeta/CD19-depleted stem cell transplant. The DNA is as follows: TGTGCCAGCAGCCAAGTCGGGAGGGCCTACTACGAGCAGTACTTC. It translates to CASSQVGRAYYEQYF.